This T cell receptor (beta chain) was identified during a study of tumor-infiltrating lymphocytes in primary liver carcinoma. Points from the study as a whole: Tumor top-250-clone fractions significantly exceeded those of blood (p = 0.039).

In germline, CDR1 is MNHNY, CDR2 SVGAGI (reference sequence). The CDR3 is made up of 16 amino acids. Extraction also yielded germline DNA, while blood RNA was obtained from unsorted whole blood. TCR beta cDNA was prepared out of roughly 450 ng total RNA by means of a constant-region primer. Three nested multiplex PCR rounds of slightly modified ARM-PCR generated TCR beta libraries. Forward primers for TRBV1-TRBV30 and a C-beta reverse primer served the first two PCR rounds, at approximately 10 cycles each. From the multiplex PCR reads, TCRdb called clonotypes with MiXCR, one entry per CDR3 protein. The data contain about 330,000 distinct CDR3 sequences, 65% of them singletons. Comment on this clonotype: Its cognate antigen is unknown. A read error may account for a junction end that differs from germline.

The chain employs TRBV6-6 and TRBJ2-2, with 7 nucleotides matching TRBD1. Sequencing input: peripheral blood. The source of this sequence is a man aged 40-55 years with primary liver carcinoma and hepatitis B virus infection. CDR3: CASSQTTGLIAGEPFF. The CDR3 DNA sequence: TGTGCCAGCAGCCAAACGACAGGGTTAATCGCCGGGGAGCCGTTTTTT.